Shown below are 29 T cell receptor beta chains from a single sample sequenced in a study of blood T cell repertoires in COVID-19. Data came from immunoSEQ multiplex PCR; TCRdb stores just in-frame clones and leaves some out. The sample includes about 300,000 clones, approximately 84% seen only once; the top ten take about 9.4%. Sequenced sample: PBMCs or T cells enriched from blood (not recorded which). The receptor set was obtained from a woman aged 18-30 years who had recovered from COVID-19.

The V call is TRBV6-5, the J call TRBJ2-1; 8 bases match TRBD1. CDR1 is MNHEY, CDR2 SVGAGI, per germline. The CDR3 covers 15 residues. The V segment lost 6 bases and the J segment 9 bases; nucleotides outside the gene matches: 13. The CDR3 DNA is TGTGCCAGCAGCCCAGGGGGCGCGGGTTTTGGTGAGCAGTTCTTC. This gives the protein CASSPGGAGFGEQFF.

This clone was detected a few times. CDR3 DNA: TGTGCCAGCAGCTACGGGGGAGTGAACACCGGGGAGCTGTTTTTT. It encodes CASSYGGVNTGELFF. The chain joins TRBV7-9 to TRBJ2-2, with D tentatively TRBD2 (6 bases). There are 15 residues in the CDR3. The V end lost 4 bases, the J end lost 1 base, and 10 bases lay between the germline ends. Germline V gene lookup returns CDR1 SEHNR and CDR2 FQNEAQ (reference sequence). The variable domain in full, with the rest retrieved from reference TRBV7-9 and TRBJ2-2, is DTGVSQNPRHKITKRGQNVTFRCDPISEHNRLYWYRQTLGQGPEFLTYFQNEAQLEKSRLLSDRFSAERPKGSFSTLEIQRTEQGDSAMYLCASSYGGVNTGELFFGEGSRLTVL.

The chain has TRBV7-2 and TRBJ2-1; TRBD2 matches 7 bases. Germline CDR1 and CDR2: SGHTA and FQGNSA. V trimming: 3 bases; J trimming: 1 base; junction bases outside the gene matches: 3. There are 15 residues in the CDR3. As DNA, the CDR3 is TGTGCCAGCAGCTTGGGACTACCGTCCTACAATGAGCAGTTCTTC. Translated, it gives CASSLGLPSYNEQFF. Using reference TRBV7-2 and TRBJ2-1 for the parts outside the CDR3, the full variable domain is GAGVSQSPSNKVTEKGKDVELRCDPISGHTALYWYRQSLGQGLEFLIYFQGNSAPDKSGLPSDRFSAERTGGSVSTLTIQRTQQEDSAVYLCASSLGLPSYNEQFFGPGTRLTVL.

V gene TRBV7-9 combines with J gene TRBJ2-2; 9 bases agree with TRBD1. The CDR3 runs to 15 residues. V lost 6 bases, J lost 4 bases, and 6 bases stayed unmatched. CDR1 and CDR2 from the germline V gene are SEHNR and FQNEAQ (reference sequence). The CDR3 nucleotides read TGTGCCAGCAGGGGGGGACAGGGCGCCACCGGGGAGCTGTTTTTT. It codes for CASRGGQGATGELFF.

V gene TRBV27 combines with J gene TRBJ2-5; D gene ambiguous. Germline lookup yields CDR1 MNHEY and CDR2 SMNVEV (reference sequence). The CDR3 spans 10 residues. Trimming took 4 bases from V and 9 from J, leaving 6 bases between them. The CDR3 DNA sequence: TGTGCCAGCAGTTGGCGGTCCCAGTACTTC. This codes for CASSWRSQYF.

The chain joins TRBV9 to TRBJ1-4; tentative D call: TRBD1 (5 bases). The CDR3 has 15 amino acids. Trimming cost V 0 bases and J 6 bases, with 12 bases left between them. Germline CDR1 SGDLS, CDR2 YYNGEE. In DNA, the CDR3 is TGTGCCAGCAGCGTAGGGTTCGCGGGGGATGAAAAACTGTTTTTT. Amino acid sequence: CASSVGFAGDEKLFF.

This clone was found once. The J gene is TRBJ2-3, the V gene TRBV5-1; the match to TRBD2 covers 7 bases. V lost 0 bases, J lost 4 bases, and 2 bases stayed unmatched. The germline CDR1 and CDR2 sequences are SGHRS and YFSETQ. The CDR3 length is 14 residues. CDR3 residues: CASSLGTSADTQYF. The CDR3 nucleotides read TGCGCCAGCAGCTTGGGGACTAGTGCAGATACGCAGTATTTT. The complete variable domain, with remaining parts taken from reference TRBV5-1 and TRBJ2-3, reads KAGVTQTPRYLIKTRGQQVTLSCSPISGHRSVSWYQQTPGQGLQFLFEYFSETQRNKGNFPGRFSGRQFSNSRSEMNVSTLELGDSALYLCASSLGTSADTQYFGPGTRLTVL.

This sequence joins TRBV9 and TRBJ2-2; 7 bases line up with TRBD1. The CDR3 contains 14 residues. The V and J ends lost 3 bases and 6 bases, in that order; junction bases with no gene match: 5. From germline, CDR1 is SGDLS and CDR2 YYNGEE. CDR3 DNA sequence: TGTGCCAGCAGCGCATTAACAGGGGCCGGGGAGCTGTTTTTT. It is translated as CASSALTGAGELFF. The full variable domain, in which reference TRBV9 and TRBJ2-2 provide the parts outside the CDR3, is DSGVTQTPKHLITATGQRVTLRCSPRSGDLSVYWYQQSLDQGLQFLIQYYNGEERAKGNILERFSAQQFPDLHSELNLSSLELGDSALYFCASSALTGAGELFFGEGSRLTVL.

The gene calls are TRBV2 and TRBJ2-3; D remains unclear. Germline lookup yields CDR1 SNHLY and CDR2 FYNNEI. Trimming left V 4 bases short and J 1 base short, with 9 bases between. This CDR3 comprises 14 residues. The CDR3 DNA is TGTGCCAGCAGTGTGAACAGACGCACAGATACGCAGTATTTT. As protein: CASSVNRRTDTQYF.

This clone was seen just once. J is TRBJ2-2 and V is TRBV18; 9 nucleotides line up with TRBD2. Germline V gene data show CDR1 as KGHSH and CDR2 as LQKENI. After removal of 0 bases from V and 4 bases from J, the junction contained 3 bases not matched to a gene. The CDR3 sequence is 16 residues long. In DNA, the CDR3 is TGTGCCAGCTCACCACCGGCGGGAGGGGGCACCGGGGAGCTGTTTTTT. Encoded protein: CASSPPAGGGTGELFF. The variable domain in full, completed from reference TRBV18 and TRBJ2-2, reads NAGVMQNPRHLVRRRGQEARLRCSPMKGHSHVYWYRQLPEEGLKFMVYLQKENIIDESGMPKERFSAEFPKEGPSILRIQQVVRGDSAAYFCASSPPAGGGTGELFFGEGSRLTVL.

The chain carries TRBV3-1 (or the pseudogene TRBV3-2) and TRBJ2-7; 8 bases match TRBD2. Trimming cost V 0 bases and J 5 bases; bases outside gene matches: 12. Germline assignment: CDR1 LGHDT and CDR2 YNNKEL (reference sequence). The CDR3 spans 17 residues. The CDR3: CASSQEFRAGGGNEQYF. The DNA of the CDR3 is TGTGCCAGCAGCCAAGAGTTTAGGGCGGGAGGTGGAAACGAGCAGTACTTC.

V is TRBV6-5 and J is TRBJ1-6, with D maybe TRBD1 (6 bases). CDR3 size: 15 residues. Germline V lookup: CDR1 MNHEY, CDR2 SVGAGI. Trimming took off 5 bases at V and 6 bases at J, with 14 bases between the two ends. DNA for the CDR3: TGTGCCAGCAGTCCCCGGGGGGCGCCTAATTCACCCCTCCACTTT. Residues: CASSPRGAPNSPLHF.

V and J are TRBV6-1 and TRBJ1-2; D unresolved. The length of the CDR3 is 15 residues. V was cut by 1 base and J by 2 bases, with 11 bases left in between. Germline CDR1 and CDR2: MNHNS and SASEGT. In nucleotides, the CDR3 is TGTGCCAGCAGTGAAGTGGAGGGCTTGAACTATGGCTACACCTTC. Encoded protein: CASSEVEGLNYGYTF.

This clone appeared once. Here the CDR3 reads CASSESKGGVGLGSEAFF. In DNA form, the CDR3 reads TGCGCCAGCAGTGAGTCAAAGGGAGGAGTGGGGTTGGGATCTGAAGCTTTCTTT. The rearrangement joins TRBV10-1 to TRBJ1-1; D gene ambiguous. CDR1 WNHNN and CDR2 SYGVQD come from the germline V gene (reference sequence). V lost 0 bases and J 6 bases, leaving 23 bases between the germline ends. The CDR3 loop spans 18 amino acids.

V usage is TRBV7-3 and J usage is TRBJ2-1; 8 nucleotides match TRBD2. The trim removed 4 bases at V and 0 bases at J, leaving 2 bases unmatched. The germline CDR1 and CDR2 sequences are SGHTA and FQGTGA. The CDR3 sequence is 15 residues long. CDR3 in amino acids: CASSSGLGSYNEQFF. The CDR3 coding sequence is TGTGCCAGCAGCTCGGGACTAGGCTCCTACAATGAGCAGTTCTTC.

V gene TRBV29-1 combines with J gene TRBJ2-7, with D perhaps matching TRBD1 (5 bases). Germline V CDR1 and CDR2: SQVTM, ANQGSEA. The CDR3 is 11 amino acids. Trimming stripped 6 bases from V and 0 bases from J, with 6 bases between. The CDR3 sequence is CSVQGSYEQYF. The CDR3 DNA is TGCAGCGTCCAGGGCTCCTACGAGCAGTACTTC.

This clone is a singleton in its sample. The chain recombines TRBV27 with TRBJ2-7; TRBD2 agrees at 7 bases. The CDR3 length is 15 residues. CDR1 and CDR2 (germline): MNHEY, SMNVEV (reference sequence). The V gene end was trimmed by 6 bases and the J gene end by 1 base; junction bases not matched to a gene: 9. CDR3 in DNA: TGTGCCAGCAGCCCGGTAGCTAGCGGATCCTACGAGCAGTACTTC. This sequence encodes CASSPVASGSYEQYF.

The chain is built from TRBV20-1 and TRBJ1-4; D may be TRBD1 (5 bases). Germline V lookup: CDR1 DFQATT, CDR2 SNEGSKA (reference sequence). The V and J ends lost 6 bases and 6 bases respectively, with 8 bases between them. The CDR3 runs 11 residues. The CDR3 reads CSAEGYEKLFF. CDR3 nucleotide sequence: TGCAGTGCGGAGGGGTATGAAAAACTGTTTTTT.

The rearrangement links TRBV10-3 to TRBJ1-3; the D is unclear. V lost 3 bases and J lost 4, with 13 bases in between. This CDR3 has 15 residues. Germline V lookup: CDR1 ENHRY, CDR2 SYGVKD. Here the CDR3 reads CAISESEQPGNTIYF. The CDR3, as DNA: TGTGCCATCAGTGAATCCGAACAGCCCGGAAACACCATATATTTT.

This chain connects TRBV7-9 to TRBJ2-7, with TRBD1 matching 8 bases. After removal of 2 bases from V and 4 bases from J, the junction contained 4 bases not matched to a gene. CDR3 length: 14 amino acids. CDR1 SEHNR and CDR2 FQNEAQ come from the germline V gene (reference sequence). CDR3 DNA: TGTGCCAGCAGCTTAAAGGACAGGGAGTACGAGCAGTACTTC. This encodes CASSLKDREYEQYF.

The V and J genes are TRBV24-1 and TRBJ1-5; 7 nucleotides line up with TRBD1. J was trimmed by 3 bases and V by 5 bases; bases with no gene match: 6. Germline CDR1 reads KGHDR; CDR2 reads SFDVKD. This CDR3 has 15 amino acids. DNA of the CDR3: TGTGCCACCAGTGTGAGAGGGGGCGACAATCAGCCCCAGCATTTT. The encoded protein is CATSVRGGDNQPQHF.

V usage is TRBV7-3 and J usage is TRBJ1-1; 8 nucleotides align to TRBD1. J lost 4 bases, V lost 2 bases, and 9 bases had no gene match. CDR1 and CDR2 (germline): SGHTA, FQGTGA. The CDR3 contains 16 residues. The DNA for the CDR3 is TGTGCCAGCAGCTTAGGAAACACAGGGGGAGGCACTGAAGCTTTCTTT. As protein: CASSLGNTGGGTEAFF. Drawing the rest from reference TRBV7-3 and TRBJ1-1, the complete variable domain is GAGVSQTPSNKVTEKGKYVELRCDPISGHTALYWYRQSLGQGPEFLIYFQGTGAADDSGLPNDRFFAVRPEGSVSTLKIQRTERGDSAVYLCASSLGNTGGGTEAFFGQGTRLTVV.

This clone was picked up one time. The chain has TRBV18 and TRBJ1-1, with a possible D match to TRBD1 (5 bases). This CDR3 has 12 residues. From germline, CDR1 is KGHSH and CDR2 LQKENI. The V gene lost 5 bases and the J gene lost 6 bases, with 10 bases spanning the gap. CDR3: CASSSTGSEAFF. The CDR3, as DNA: TGTGCCAGCTCATCCACAGGCTCTGAAGCTTTCTTT. Together with reference TRBV18 and TRBJ1-1, the CDR3 gives the full variable domain: NAGVMQNPRHLVRRRGQEARLRCSPMKGHSHVYWYRQLPEEGLKFMVYLQKENIIDESGMPKERFSAEFPKEGPSILRIQQVVRGDSAAYFCASSSTGSEAFFGQGTRLTVV.

The rearrangement joins TRBV6-5 to TRBJ2-7; 14 bases agree with TRBD2. The CDR3 sequence is 15 residues long. Germline lookup yields CDR1 MNHEY and CDR2 SVGAGI. The J segment lost 5 bases and the V segment lost 7 bases, leaving 7 bases of the junction unmatched. DNA for the CDR3: TGTGCCAGCATGGGACTAGCGGGAGAAATCAACGAGCAGTACTTC. The encoded protein is CASMGLAGEINEQYF.

The chain combines TRBV21-1 with TRBJ2-2; the D call of TRBD2 is as the table states it, not checked on the DNA. TRBV21-1 is assigned pseudogene status. CDR3 length: 18 amino acids. CDR3 nucleotides: TGTGCCAGCAGCCAAATGGGCGGACTAGGTCGTGGCACCGGGGAGCTGTTTTTT. This encodes CASSQMGGLGRGTGELFF.

The genes are TRBV19 and TRBJ2-7, with 9 bases matching TRBD1. The CDR3 has 14 residues. Germline V gene sequence: CDR1 LNHDA, CDR2 SQIVND (reference sequence). V lost 5 bases and J lost 5; bases outside the gene matches: 7. Here the CDR3 DNA reads TGTGCCAGTAGTTACCGGGACAGGGACCACGAGCAGTACTTC. It encodes CASSYRDRDHEQYF.

This rearrangement joins TRBV18 to TRBJ2-6; unclear D gene. The germline V gene has CDR1 KGHSH and CDR2 LQKENI. The CDR3 is 15 residues long. Between the trimmed V and J ends, which lost 6 bases and 0 bases, there was a span of 9 bases. CDR3 bases: TGTGCCAGCTCCCCAGTGGCCTCTGGGGCCAACGTCCTGACTTTC. It codes for CASSPVASGANVLTF.

This clone came up once. The genes are TRBV5-1 and TRBJ2-2, with 7 bases fitting TRBD1. CDR1 and CDR2 from the germline V gene are SGHRS and YFSETQ. The CDR3 runs to 16 residues. Trimming took 3 bases from V and 0 from J; bases not matched to a gene: 5. The CDR3 region has the DNA TGCGCCAGCAGCTGGACAGGACCCGCGAACACCGGGGAGCTGTTTTTT. Translating it yields CASSWTGPANTGELFF.

This clone was counted a single time. J is TRBJ1-2 and V is TRBV7-2; D is undetermined. V lost 2 bases and J 7 bases, leaving 11 bases between the germline ends. The CDR3 extends over 13 amino acids. Germline lookup yields CDR1 SGHTA and CDR2 FQGNSA. This CDR3 reads CASSLRGGGGYTF. The CDR3, as DNA: TGTGCCAGCAGCTTACGAGGAGGAGGTGGCTACACCTTC. Filled out from reference TRBV7-2 and TRBJ1-2, the complete variable domain reads GAGVSQSPSNKVTEKGKDVELRCDPISGHTALYWYRQSLGQGLEFLIYFQGNSAPDKSGLPSDRFSAERTGGSVSTLTIQRTQQEDSAVYLCASSLRGGGGYTFGSGTRLTVV.